This T cell receptor beta chain was identified during a study of blood T cell repertoires in COVID-19. Study details: Acute-phase and convalescent COVID-19 samples originated in the United States, Italy and Spain. The analysed material was cDNA or gDNA that came from T cells, B-cell-depleted T cells, or PBMCs.

TCRdb keeps only in-frame clones here, not all; method: immunoSEQ multiplex PCR. The table shows about 300,000 clones, with about 91% occurring only once. Germline V gene data show CDR1 as SGDLS and CDR2 as YYNGEE. The CDR3 loop spans 14 amino acids. V dropped 4 bases and J dropped 8 bases, with 13 bases sitting between them. This chain uses TRBV9 with TRBJ1-6; possible D gene TRBD1, 6 bases. The sequenced sample was peripheral blood. This clonotype originated in a woman aged 25 to 45 who had recovered from COVID-19. The CDR3, as DNA: TGTGCCAGCAGCTTGATGGACAGAGATTCACCCCTCCACTTT. It codes for CASSLMDRDSPLHF.